Only a few counts were recorded for the clone carrying this TCR beta chain. Antigen specificity is unknown. The data originate from a study of beta chain features in type 1 diabetes. Background on the study: Sorted cells, 90 million to 120 million in number, were examined across all samples. Points from the study as a whole: When VDJ junctions were examined, type 1 diabetes patients showed fewer insertions and more deletions. Among all four CD4+ subsets, Type 1 diabetes patients had TCRB CDR3s that were moderately but significantly shorter.

All of the isolated RNA was reverse transcribed, so expressed TCRB transcripts were sequenced. Several million reads on average were seen across naive, central memory and regulatory T cell samples. TCRdb's copy holds only in-frame clones and misses some; the assay was immunoSEQ multiplex PCR. The sample has more than 120,000 clones, approximately 13% seen once. Purities over 95% were achieved in all sorted populations. Between the trimmed V and J ends, which lost 1 base and 5 bases, there was a span of 18 bases. Per germline, CDR1 MGHRA and CDR2 YSYEKL. This CDR3 is built from 16 residues. V is TRBV4-1 and J is TRBJ2-7; the D gene is possibly TRBD1 (6 bases). Material for sequencing was central memory CD4+ T cells from blood. The receptor comes from a man aged 18 to 30 with type 1 diabetes. The CDR3 nucleotides read TGCGCCAGCAGCCAAGTCCTGAGCCGGGACAAAAACGAGCAGTACTTC. It specifies CASSQVLSRDKNEQYF.